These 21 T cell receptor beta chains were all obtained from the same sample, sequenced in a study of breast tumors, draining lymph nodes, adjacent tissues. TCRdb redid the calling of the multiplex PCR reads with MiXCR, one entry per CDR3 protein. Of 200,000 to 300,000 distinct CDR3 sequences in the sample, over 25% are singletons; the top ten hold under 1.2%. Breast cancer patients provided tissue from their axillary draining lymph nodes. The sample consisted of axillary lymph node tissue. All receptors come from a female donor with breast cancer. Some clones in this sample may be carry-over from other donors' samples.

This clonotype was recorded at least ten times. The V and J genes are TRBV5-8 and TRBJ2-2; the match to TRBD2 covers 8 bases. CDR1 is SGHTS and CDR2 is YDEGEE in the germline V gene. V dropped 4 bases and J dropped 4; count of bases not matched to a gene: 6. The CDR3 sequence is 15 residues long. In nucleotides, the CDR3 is TGTGCCAGCAGCACGACTAGCGCGACCACCGGGGAGCTGTTTTTT. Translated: CASSTTSATTGELFF.

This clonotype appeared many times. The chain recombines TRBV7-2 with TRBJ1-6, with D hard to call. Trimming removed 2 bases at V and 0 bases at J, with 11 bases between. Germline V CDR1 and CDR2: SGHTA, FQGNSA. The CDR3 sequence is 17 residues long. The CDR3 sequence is CASSLWRPSSYNSPLHF. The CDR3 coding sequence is TGTGCCAGCAGCTTATGGCGGCCGAGCTCCTATAATTCACCCCTCCACTTT.

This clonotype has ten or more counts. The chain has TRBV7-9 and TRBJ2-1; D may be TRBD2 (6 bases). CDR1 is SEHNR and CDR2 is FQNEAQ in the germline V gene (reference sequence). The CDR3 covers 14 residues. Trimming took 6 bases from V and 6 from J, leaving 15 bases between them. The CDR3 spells CASRRGKRGNEQFF. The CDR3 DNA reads TGTGCCAGCAGACGCGGGAAAAGGGGCAATGAGCAGTTCTTC.

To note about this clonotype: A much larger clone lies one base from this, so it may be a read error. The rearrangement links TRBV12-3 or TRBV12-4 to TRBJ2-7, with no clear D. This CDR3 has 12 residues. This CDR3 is CASGFEEYEQYF. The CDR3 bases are TGTGCCAGCGGTTTTGAAGAATACGAGCAGTACTTC.

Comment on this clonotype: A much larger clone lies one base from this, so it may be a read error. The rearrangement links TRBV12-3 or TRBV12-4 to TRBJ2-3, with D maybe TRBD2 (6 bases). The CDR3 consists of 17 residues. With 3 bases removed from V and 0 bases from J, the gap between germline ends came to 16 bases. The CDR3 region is CASSLAPSGVSTDTQYF. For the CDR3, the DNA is TGTGCCAGCAGTTTGGCTCCGTCGGGGGTCAGCACAGATACGCAGTATTTT.

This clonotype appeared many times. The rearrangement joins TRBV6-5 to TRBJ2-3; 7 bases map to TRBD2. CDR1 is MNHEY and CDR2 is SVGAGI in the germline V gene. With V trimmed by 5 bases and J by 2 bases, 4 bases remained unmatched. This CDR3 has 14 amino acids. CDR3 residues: CASSPGTNTDTQYF. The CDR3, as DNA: TGTGCCAGCAGTCCCGGGACTAACACAGATACGCAGTATTTT.

In DNA, the CDR3 is TGCAGTGCTAGCGGGCATGAAGCTTTCTTT. Translated: CSASGHEAFF. The rearrangement uses TRBV20-1 and TRBJ1-1; no clear D. The CDR3 runs to 10 residues. V was trimmed by 3 bases and J by 7 bases, leaving 6 bases between them. The germline CDR1 and CDR2 sequences are DFQATT and SNEGSKA (reference sequence).

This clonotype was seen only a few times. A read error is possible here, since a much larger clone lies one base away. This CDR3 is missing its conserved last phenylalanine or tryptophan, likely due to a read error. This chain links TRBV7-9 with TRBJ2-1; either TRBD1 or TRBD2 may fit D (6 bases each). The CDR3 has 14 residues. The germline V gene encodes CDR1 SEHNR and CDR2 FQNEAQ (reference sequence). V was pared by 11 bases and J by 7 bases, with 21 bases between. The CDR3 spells CAHREFGGTNEQFL. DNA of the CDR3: TGTGCCCACAGGGAATTCGGCGGGACGAATGAGCAGTTCCTC.

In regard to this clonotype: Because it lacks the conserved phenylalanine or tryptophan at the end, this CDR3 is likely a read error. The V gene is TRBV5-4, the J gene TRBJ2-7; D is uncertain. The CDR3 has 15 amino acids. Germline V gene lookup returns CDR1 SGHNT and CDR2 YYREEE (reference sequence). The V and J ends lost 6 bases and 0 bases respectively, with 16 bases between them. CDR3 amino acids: CASTVGSVGSYEQYY. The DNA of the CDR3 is TGTGCCAGCACCGTCGGATCGGTAGGCTCCTACGAGCAGTACTAC.

As DNA, the CDR3 is TGTGCCAGCAGATCGACTCGGACCGGAGCGGGCACCGGGGAGCTGTTTTTT. This gives the protein CASRSTRTGAGTGELFF. This chain uses TRBV6-2 or TRBV6-3 with TRBJ2-2; a weak D match, TRBD2 (6 bases). This CDR3 comprises 17 residues. V was shortened by 6 bases and J by 4 bases, with 21 bases between the two germline ends. Germline V gene lookup returns CDR1 MNHEY and CDR2 SVGEGT.

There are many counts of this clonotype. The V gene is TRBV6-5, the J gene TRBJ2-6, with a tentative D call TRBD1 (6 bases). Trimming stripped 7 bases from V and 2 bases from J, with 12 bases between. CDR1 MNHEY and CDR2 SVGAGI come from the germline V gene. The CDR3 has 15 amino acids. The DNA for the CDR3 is TGTGCCAGCAACGCAAACAGGGCTGGGGCCAACGTCCTGACTTTC. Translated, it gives CASNANRAGANVLTF.

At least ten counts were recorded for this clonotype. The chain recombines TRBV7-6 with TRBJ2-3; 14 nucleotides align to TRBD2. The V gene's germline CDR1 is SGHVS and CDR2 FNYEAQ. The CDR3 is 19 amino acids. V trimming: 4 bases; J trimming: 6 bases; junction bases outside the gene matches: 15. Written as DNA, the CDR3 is TGTGCCAGCAGCTATATCCCAACCGGACTAGCGGGGGGTTGGGATACGCAGTATTTT. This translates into CASSYIPTGLAGGWDTQYF.

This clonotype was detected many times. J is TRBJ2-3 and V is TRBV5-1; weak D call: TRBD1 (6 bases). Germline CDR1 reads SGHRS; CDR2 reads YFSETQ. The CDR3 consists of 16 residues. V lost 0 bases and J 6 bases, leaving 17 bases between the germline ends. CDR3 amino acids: CASSLGMGAKVDTQYF. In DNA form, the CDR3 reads TGCGCCAGCAGCTTGGGGATGGGGGCCAAGGTCGATACGCAGTATTTT.

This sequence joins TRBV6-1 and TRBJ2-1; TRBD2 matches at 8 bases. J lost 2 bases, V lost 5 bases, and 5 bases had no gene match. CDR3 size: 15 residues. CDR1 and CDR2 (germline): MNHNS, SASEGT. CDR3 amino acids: CASSQLAAPYNEQFF. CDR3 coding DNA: TGTGCCAGCAGTCAACTAGCGGCTCCCTACAATGAGCAGTTCTTC.

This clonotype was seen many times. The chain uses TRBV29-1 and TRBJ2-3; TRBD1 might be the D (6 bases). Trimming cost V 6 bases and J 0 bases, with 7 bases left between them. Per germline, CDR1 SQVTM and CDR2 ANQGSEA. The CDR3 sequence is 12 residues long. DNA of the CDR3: TGCAGCGTAGGACAGAGCACAGATACGCAGTATTTT. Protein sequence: CSVGQSTDTQYF.

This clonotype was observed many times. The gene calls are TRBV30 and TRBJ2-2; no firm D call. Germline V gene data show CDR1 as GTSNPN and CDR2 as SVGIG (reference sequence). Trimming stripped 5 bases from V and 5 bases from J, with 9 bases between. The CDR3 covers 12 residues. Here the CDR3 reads CAWHYGTGELFF. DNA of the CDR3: TGTGCCTGGCATTATGGGACCGGGGAGCTGTTTTTT.

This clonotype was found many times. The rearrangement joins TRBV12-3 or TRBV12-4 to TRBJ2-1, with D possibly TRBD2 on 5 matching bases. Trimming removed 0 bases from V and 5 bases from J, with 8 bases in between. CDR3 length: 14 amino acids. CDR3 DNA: TGTGCCAGCAGTTTAGCCAGCGGTGACAATGAGCAGTTCTTC. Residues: CASSLASGDNEQFF.

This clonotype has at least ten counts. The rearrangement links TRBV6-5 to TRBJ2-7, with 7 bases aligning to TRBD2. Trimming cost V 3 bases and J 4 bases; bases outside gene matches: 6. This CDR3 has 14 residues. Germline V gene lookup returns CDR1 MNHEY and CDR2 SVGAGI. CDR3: CASSYRASGYEQYF. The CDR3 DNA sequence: TGTGCCAGCAGTTATCGGGCTAGCGGATACGAGCAGTACTTC.

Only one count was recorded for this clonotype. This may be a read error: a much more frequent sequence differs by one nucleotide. The CDR3: CASSLVAGSNLEQYF. CDR3 nucleotide sequence: TGTGCCAGCAGCTTAGTTGCGGGGAGTAATCTCGAGCAGTACTTC. The rearrangement links TRBV11-3 to TRBJ2-7, with D tentatively TRBD2 (6 bases). The V and J ends lost 1 base and 6 bases respectively, with 16 bases between them. Germline CDR1 SGHNT, CDR2 YENEEA. The CDR3 contains 15 residues.

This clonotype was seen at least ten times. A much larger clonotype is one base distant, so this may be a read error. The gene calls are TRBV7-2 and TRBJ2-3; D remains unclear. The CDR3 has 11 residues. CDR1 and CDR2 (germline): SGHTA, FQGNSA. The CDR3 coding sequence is TGTGTCAGCAGCTTATCCGATACGCAGTATTTT. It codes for CVSSLSDTQYF.

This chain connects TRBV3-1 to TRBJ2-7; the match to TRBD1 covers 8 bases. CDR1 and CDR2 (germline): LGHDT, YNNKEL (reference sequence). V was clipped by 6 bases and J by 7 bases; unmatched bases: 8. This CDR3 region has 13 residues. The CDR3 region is CASSQTGQAEQYF. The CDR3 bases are TGTGCCAGCAGTCAGACGGGACAGGCAGAGCAGTACTTC.